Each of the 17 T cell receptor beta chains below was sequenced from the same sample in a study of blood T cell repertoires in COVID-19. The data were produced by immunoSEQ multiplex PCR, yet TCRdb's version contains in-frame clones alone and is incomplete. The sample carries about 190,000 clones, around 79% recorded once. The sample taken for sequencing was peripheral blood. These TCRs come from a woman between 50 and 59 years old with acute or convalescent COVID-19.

The CDR3 region has the DNA TGTGCCAGCAGTGTGGCAGCCCCACGGCGGGAAAAACTGTTTTTT. The encoded protein is CASSVAAPRREKLFF. The chain links TRBV25-1 to TRBJ1-4; D is ambiguous. The germline V gene has CDR1 MGHDK and CDR2 SYGVNS. V shed 4 bases and J shed 8 bases, with 17 bases lying between them. The CDR3 extends over 15 amino acids.

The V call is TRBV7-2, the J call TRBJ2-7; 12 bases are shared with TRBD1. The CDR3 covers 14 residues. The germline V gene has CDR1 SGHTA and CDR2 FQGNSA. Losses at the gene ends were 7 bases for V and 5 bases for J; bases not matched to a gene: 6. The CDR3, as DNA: TGTGCCAGCACTCGTGGGACAGGGGGCGACGAGCAGTACTTC. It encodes CASTRGTGGDEQYF. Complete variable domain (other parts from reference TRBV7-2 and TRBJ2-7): GAGVSQSPSNKVTEKGKDVELRCDPISGHTALYWYRQSLGQGLEFLIYFQGNSAPDKSGLPSDRFSAERTGGSVSTLTIQRTQQEDSAVYLCASTRGTGGDEQYFGPGTRLTVT.

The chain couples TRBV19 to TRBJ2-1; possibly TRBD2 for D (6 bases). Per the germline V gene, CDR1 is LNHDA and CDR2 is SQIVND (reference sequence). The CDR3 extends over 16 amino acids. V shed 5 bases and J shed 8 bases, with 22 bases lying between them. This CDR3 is CASSSEGLLGVDEQFF. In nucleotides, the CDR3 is TGTGCCAGTAGTTCAGAGGGACTCCTCGGGGTTGATGAGCAGTTCTTC. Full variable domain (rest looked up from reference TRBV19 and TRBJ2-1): DGGITQSPKYLFRKEGQNVTLSCEQNLNHDAMYWYRQDPGQGLRLIYYSQIVNDFQKGDIAEGYSVSREKKESFPLTVTSAQKNPTAFYLCASSSEGLLGVDEQFFGPGTRLTVL.

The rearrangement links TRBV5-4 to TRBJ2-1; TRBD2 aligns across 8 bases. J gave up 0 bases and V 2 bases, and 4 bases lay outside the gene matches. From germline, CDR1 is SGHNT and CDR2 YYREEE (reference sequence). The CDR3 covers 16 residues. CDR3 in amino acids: CASSFSGASSYNEQFF. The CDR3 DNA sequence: TGTGCCAGCAGCTTTAGCGGGGCTAGCTCCTACAATGAGCAGTTCTTC.

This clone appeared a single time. This CDR3 is CASSYSRGSKQGELFF. In DNA form, the CDR3 reads TGTGCCAGCAGTTACTCGCGGGGGTCCAAGCAGGGGGAGCTGTTTTTT. This chain joins TRBV6-6 and TRBJ2-2; TRBD2 matches 7 bases. CDR1 and CDR2 (germline): MNHNY, SVGAGI (reference sequence). V lost 0 bases, J lost 8 bases, and 9 bases stayed unmatched. This CDR3 has 16 amino acids.

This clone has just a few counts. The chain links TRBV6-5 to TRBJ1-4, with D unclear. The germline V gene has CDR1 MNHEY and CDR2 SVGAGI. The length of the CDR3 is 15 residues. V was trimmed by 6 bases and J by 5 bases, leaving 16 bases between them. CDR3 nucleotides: TGTGCCAGCAGCGCATCATTGGGAGTAAATGAAAAACTGTTTTTT. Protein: CASSASLGVNEKLFF.

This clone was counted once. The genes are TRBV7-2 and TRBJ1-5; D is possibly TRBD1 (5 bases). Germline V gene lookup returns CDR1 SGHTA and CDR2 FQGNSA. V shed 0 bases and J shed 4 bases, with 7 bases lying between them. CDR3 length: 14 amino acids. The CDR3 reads CASSLAPGNQPQHF. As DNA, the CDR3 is TGTGCCAGCAGCTTAGCGCCAGGGAATCAGCCCCAGCATTTT.

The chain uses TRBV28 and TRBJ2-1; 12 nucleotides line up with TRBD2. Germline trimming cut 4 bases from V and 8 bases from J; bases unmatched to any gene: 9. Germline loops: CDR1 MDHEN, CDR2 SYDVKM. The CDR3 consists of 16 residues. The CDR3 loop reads CASSSSTSGSRHEQFF. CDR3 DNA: TGTGCCAGCAGTTCCTCGACTAGCGGGAGCCGGCATGAGCAGTTCTTC.

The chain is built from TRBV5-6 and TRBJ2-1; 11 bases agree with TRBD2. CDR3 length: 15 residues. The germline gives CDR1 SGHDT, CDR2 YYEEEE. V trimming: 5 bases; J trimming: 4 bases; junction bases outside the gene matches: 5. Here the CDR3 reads CASSETSGNYNEQFF. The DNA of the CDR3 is TGTGCCAGCAGTGAGACTAGCGGGAATTACAATGAGCAGTTCTTC.

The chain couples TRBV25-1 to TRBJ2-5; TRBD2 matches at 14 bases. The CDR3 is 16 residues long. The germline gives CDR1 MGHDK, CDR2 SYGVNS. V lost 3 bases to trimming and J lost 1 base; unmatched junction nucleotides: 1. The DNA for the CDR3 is TGTGCCAGCAGTGAGGGACTAGCGGGAGTCCAAGAGACCCAGTACTTC. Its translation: CASSEGLAGVQETQYF.

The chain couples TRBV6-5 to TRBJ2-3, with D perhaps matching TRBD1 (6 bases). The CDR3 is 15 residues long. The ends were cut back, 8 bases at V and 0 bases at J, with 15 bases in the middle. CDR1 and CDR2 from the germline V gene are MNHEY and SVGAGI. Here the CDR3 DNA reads TGTGCCAGCGTCGGGGACAAACCTAGCACAGATACGCAGTATTTT. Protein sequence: CASVGDKPSTDTQYF.

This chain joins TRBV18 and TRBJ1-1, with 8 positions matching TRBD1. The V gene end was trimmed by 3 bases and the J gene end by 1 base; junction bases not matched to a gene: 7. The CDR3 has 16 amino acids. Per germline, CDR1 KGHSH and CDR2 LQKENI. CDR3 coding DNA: TGTGCCAGCTCACCGCCCAATGGACAGGGGAACACTGAAGCTTTCTTT. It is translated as CASSPPNGQGNTEAFF.

The CDR3 region is CASSEFAGTGYGYTF. CDR3 bases: TGTGCCAGCAGTGAATTCGCAGGTACCGGCTATGGCTACACCTTC. The chain recombines TRBV6-1 with TRBJ1-2; D is undetermined. The V gene lost 2 bases and the J gene lost 4 bases, with 14 bases spanning the gap. This CDR3 has 15 residues. The germline V gene encodes CDR1 MNHNS and CDR2 SASEGT.

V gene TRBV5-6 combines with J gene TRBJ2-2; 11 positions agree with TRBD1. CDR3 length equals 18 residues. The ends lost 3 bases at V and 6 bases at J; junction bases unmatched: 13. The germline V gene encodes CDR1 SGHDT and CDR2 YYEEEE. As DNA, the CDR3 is TGTGCCAGCAGCTCCCCCCTCAGGACAGGGGGCGCATCCGGGGAGCTGTTTTTT. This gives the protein CASSSPLRTGGASGELFF.

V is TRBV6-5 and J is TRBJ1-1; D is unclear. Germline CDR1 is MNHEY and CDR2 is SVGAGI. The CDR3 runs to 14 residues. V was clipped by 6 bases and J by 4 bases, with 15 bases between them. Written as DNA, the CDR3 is TGTGCCAGCAGCCCGGTAAGCAAGAGCACTGAAGCTTTCTTT. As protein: CASSPVSKSTEAFF.

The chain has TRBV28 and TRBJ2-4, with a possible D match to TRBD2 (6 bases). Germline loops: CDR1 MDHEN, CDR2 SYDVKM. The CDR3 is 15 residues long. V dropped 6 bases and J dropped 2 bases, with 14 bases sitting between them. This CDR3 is CASSPGGPTKNIQYF. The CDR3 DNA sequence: TGTGCCAGCAGCCCCGGGGGTCCCACCAAAAACATTCAGTACTTC.

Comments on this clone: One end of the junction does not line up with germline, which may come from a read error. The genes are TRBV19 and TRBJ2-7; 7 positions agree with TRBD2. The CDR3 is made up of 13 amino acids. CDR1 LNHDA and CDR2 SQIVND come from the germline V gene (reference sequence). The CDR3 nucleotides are TGTGCCAGTAGGCGGGAGAGCTCCTACGAGCAGTACTTT. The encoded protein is CASRRESSYEQYF.